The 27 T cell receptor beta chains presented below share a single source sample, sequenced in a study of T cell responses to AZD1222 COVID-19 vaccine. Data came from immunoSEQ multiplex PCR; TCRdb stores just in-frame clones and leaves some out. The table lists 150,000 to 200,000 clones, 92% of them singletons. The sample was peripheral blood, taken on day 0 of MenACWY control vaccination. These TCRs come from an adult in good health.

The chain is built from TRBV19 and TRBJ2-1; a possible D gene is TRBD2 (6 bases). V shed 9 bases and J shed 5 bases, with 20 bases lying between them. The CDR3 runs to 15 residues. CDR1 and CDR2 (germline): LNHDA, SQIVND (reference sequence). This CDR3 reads CASTIGGGHNNEQFF. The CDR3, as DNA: TGTGCCAGCACGATCGGGGGAGGCCATAACAATGAGCAGTTCTTC.

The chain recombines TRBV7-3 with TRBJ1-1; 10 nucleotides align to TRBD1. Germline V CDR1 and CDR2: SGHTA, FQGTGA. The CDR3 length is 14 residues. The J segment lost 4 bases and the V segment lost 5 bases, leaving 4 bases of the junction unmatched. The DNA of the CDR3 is TGTGCCAGCAGCCGGGGGACAGGGGCCACTGAAGCTTTCTTT. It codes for CASSRGTGATEAFF.

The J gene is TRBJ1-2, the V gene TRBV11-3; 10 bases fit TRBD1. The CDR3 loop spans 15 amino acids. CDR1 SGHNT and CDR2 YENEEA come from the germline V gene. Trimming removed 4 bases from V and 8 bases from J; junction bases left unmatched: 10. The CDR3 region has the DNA TGTGCCAGCAGCTCGTCGGTGACAGGGGGCGCGGGCTACACCTTC. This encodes CASSSSVTGGAGYTF.

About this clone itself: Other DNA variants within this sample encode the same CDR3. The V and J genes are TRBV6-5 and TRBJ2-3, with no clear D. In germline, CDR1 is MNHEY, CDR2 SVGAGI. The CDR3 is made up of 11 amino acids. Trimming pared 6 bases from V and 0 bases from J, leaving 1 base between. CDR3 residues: CASSSTDTQYF. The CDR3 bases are TGTGCCAGCAGCAGCACAGATACGCAGTATTTT.

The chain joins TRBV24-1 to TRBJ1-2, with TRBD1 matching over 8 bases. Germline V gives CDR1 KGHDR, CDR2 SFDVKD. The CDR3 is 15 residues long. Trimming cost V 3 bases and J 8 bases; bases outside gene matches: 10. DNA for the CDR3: TGTGCCACCAGTGATCCAGGGGGCGAGGTGACGGGCTACACCTTC. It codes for CATSDPGGEVTGYTF.

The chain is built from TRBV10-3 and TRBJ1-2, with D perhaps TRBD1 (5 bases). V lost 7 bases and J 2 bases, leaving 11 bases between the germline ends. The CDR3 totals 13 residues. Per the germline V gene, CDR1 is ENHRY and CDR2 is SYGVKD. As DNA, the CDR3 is TGTGCCATCACGGGGACGCTCAACTATGGCTACACCTTC. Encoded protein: CAITGTLNYGYTF.

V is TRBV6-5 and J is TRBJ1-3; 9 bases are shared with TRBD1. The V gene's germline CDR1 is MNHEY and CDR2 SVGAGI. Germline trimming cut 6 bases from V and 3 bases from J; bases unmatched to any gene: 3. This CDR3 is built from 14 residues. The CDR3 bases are TGTGCCAGCAGCCCGACAGGGGGTGGAAACACCATATATTTT. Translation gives CASSPTGGGNTIYF.

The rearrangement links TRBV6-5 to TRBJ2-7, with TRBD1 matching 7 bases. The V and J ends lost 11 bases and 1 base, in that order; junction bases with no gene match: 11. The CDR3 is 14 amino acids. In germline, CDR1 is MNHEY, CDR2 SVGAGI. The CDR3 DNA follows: TGTGCCGCTGGAAGGACAGGTGCATCCTACGAGCAGTACTTC. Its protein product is CAAGRTGASYEQYF.

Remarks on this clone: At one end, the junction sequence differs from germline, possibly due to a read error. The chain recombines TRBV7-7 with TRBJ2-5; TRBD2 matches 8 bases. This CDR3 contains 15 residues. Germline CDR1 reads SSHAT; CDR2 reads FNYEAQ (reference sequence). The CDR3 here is CASSFSGTSQETQYF. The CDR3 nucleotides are TGTGCTAGCAGCTTTAGCGGGACCTCCCAAGAGACCCAGTACTTC.

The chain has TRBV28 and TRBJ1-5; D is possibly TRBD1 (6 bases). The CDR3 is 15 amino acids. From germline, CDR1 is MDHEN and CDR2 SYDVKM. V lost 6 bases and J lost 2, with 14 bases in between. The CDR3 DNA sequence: TGTGCCAGCAGCAAACAGGGTGGGCGCAATCAGCCCCAGCATTTT. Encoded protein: CASSKQGGRNQPQHF. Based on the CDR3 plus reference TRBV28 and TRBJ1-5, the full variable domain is DVKVTQSSRYLVKRTGEKVFLECVQDMDHENMFWYRQDPGLGLRLIYFSYDVKMKEKGDIPEGYSVSREKKERFSLILESASTNQTSMYLCASSKQGGRNQPQHFGDGTRLSIL.

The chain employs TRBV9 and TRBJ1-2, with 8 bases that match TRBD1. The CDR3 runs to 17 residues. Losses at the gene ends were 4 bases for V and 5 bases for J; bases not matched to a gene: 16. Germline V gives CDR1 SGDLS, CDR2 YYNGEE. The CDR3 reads CASSLYATGTGGYGYTF. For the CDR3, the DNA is TGTGCCAGCAGCTTATACGCCACCGGGACAGGAGGGTATGGCTACACCTTC.

The CDR3: CAISASRGNNQPQHF. The CDR3 DNA sequence: TGTGCCATCAGTGCCTCCCGGGGGAACAATCAGCCCCAGCATTTT. The rearrangement uses TRBV10-3 and TRBJ1-5; the D gene is possibly TRBD1 (5 bases). V dropped 4 bases and J dropped 3 bases, with 13 bases sitting between them. The CDR3 has 15 residues. The germline gives CDR1 ENHRY, CDR2 SYGVKD.

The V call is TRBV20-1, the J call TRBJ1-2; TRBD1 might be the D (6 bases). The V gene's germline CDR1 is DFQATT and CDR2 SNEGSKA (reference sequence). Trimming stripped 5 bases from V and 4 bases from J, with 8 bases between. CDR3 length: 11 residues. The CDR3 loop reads CSAQDSYGYTF. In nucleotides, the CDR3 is TGCAGTGCTCAGGACAGCTATGGCTACACCTTC.

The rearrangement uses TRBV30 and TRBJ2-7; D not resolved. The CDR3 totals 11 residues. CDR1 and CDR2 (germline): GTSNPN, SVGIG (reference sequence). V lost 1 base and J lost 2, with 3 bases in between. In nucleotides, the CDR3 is TGTGCCTGGAGTGCGACCTACGAGCAGTACTTC. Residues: CAWSATYEQYF.

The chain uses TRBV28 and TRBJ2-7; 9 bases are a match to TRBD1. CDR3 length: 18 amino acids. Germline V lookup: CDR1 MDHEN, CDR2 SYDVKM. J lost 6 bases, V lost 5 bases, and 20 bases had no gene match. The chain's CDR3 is CASSLKYPGQGRSGEQYF. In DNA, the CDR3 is TGTGCCAGCAGTCTAAAATATCCGGGACAGGGACGGTCTGGCGAGCAGTACTTC.

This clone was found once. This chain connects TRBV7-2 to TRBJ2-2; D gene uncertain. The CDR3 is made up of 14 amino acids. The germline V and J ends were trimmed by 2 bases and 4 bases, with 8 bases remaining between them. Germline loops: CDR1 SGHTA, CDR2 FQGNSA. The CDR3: CASSLKARTGELFF. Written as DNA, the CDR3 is TGTGCCAGCAGCTTAAAGGCTCGCACCGGGGAGCTGTTTTTT.

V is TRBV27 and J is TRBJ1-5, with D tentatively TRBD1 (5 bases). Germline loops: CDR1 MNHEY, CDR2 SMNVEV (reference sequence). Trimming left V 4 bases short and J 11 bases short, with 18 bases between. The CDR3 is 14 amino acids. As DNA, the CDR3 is TGTGCCAGCAGTTCGATAGAGGGACCTAGGGCCCAGCATTTT. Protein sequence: CASSSIEGPRAQHF.

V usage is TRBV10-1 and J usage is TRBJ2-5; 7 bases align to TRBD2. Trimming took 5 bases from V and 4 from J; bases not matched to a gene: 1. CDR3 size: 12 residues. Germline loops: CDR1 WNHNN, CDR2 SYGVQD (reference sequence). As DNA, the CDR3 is TGCGCCAGCAGTTCGGGGGGAGAGACCCAGTACTTC. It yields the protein CASSSGGETQYF.

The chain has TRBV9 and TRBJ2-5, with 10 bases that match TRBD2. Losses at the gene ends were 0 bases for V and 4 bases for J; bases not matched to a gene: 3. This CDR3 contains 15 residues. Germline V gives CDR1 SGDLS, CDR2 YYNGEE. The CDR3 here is CASSVAAGGGETQYF. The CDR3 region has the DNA TGTGCCAGCAGCGTAGCAGCGGGAGGGGGAGAGACCCAGTACTTC.

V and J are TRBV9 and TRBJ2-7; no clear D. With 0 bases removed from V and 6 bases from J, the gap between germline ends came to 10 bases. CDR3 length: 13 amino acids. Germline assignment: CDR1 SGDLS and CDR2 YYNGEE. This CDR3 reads CASSVAPLGEQYF. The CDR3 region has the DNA TGTGCCAGCAGCGTAGCTCCCCTCGGCGAGCAGTACTTC.

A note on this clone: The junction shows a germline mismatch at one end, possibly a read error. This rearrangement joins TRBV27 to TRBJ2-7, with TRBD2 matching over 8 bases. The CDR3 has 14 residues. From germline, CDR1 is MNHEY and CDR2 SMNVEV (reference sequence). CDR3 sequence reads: CASSRAGASHEQYF. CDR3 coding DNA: TGTGCCAGCAGTCGAGCGGGAGCCTCCCACGAGCAGTACTTC.

CDR3 in DNA: TGTGCCAGCAGCTCGCGCCGGGACTACGGTTGGGAGCAGTACTTC. Translating it yields CASSSRRDYGWEQYF. The chain has TRBV7-2 and TRBJ2-7; 7 bases align to TRBD2. Germline V gene data show CDR1 as SGHTA and CDR2 as FQGNSA. Unmatched junction bases numbered 13, after V lost 4 bases and J lost 7 bases. The CDR3 is 15 residues long.

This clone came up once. As DNA, the CDR3 is TGTGCCGGTAGGGCTAGCCGGGGTGAGCAGTTCTTC. Translating gives CAGRASRGEQFF. This chain uses TRBV30 with TRBJ2-1; possibly TRBD2 for D (5 bases). This CDR3 is 12 amino acids long. With 8 bases removed from V and 9 bases from J, the gap between germline ends came to 17 bases. Germline loops: CDR1 GTSNPN, CDR2 SVGIG (reference sequence).

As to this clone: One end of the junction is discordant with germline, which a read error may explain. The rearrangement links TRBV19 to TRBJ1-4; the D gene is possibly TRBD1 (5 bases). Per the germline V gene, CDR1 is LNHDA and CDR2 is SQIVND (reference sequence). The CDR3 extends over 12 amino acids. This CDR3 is CASSIAGSKRIF. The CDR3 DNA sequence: TGTGCCAGTAGTATAGCAGGGTCTAAAAGGATTTTT.

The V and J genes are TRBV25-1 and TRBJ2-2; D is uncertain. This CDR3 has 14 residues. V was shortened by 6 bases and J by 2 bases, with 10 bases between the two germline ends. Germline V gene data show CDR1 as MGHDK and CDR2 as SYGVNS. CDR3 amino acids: CASSHPGNTGELFF. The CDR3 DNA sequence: TGTGCCAGCAGCCACCCCGGTAACACCGGGGAGCTGTTTTTT.

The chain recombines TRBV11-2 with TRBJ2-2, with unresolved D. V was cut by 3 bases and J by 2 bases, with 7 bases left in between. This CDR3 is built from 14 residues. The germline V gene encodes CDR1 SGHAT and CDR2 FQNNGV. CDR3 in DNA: TGTGCCAGCAGCTTCAACTCTAACACCGGGGAGCTGTTTTTT. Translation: CASSFNSNTGELFF.

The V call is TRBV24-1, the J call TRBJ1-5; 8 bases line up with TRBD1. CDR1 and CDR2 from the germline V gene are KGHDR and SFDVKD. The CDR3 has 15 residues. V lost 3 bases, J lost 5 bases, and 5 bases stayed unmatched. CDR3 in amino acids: CATSDVDRVYQPQHF. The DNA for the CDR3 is TGTGCCACCAGTGATGTGGACAGGGTATATCAGCCCCAGCATTTT.